The 23 T cell receptor beta chains listed next were all sequenced from one sample in a study of brain T cells in children with intractable seizures. TCRdb keeps only in-frame clones here, not all; method: immunoSEQ multiplex PCR. The sample lists roughly 80,000 clones, 90% to 95% seen once, with 1.5% to 1.7% in the top ten. Sample: peripheral blood, taken at surgery. These receptors originate from a boy in the first two years of life with tuberous sclerosis and intractable seizures.

V gene TRBV28 combines with J gene TRBJ2-4; 14 nucleotides agree with TRBD2. With 5 bases clipped from V and 3 bases from J, the junction kept 3 bases outside the gene matches. The germline V gene encodes CDR1 MDHEN and CDR2 SYDVKM. The CDR3 covers 16 residues. The CDR3 spells CASSPGLAGDKNIQYF. The CDR3 DNA sequence: TGTGCCAGCAGTCCGGGACTAGCGGGAGACAAAAACATTCAGTACTTC.

The chain uses TRBV7-2 and TRBJ1-1; D might be TRBD1 (5 bases). The CDR3 extends over 14 amino acids. Germline loops: CDR1 SGHTA, CDR2 FQGNSA. V lost 8 bases and J 1 base, leaving 14 bases between the germline ends. DNA of the CDR3: TGTGCCAGCTCCGTCTTGGGGCGGAACACTGAAGCTTTCTTT. Translated, it gives CASSVLGRNTEAFF.

This rearrangement joins TRBV29-1 to TRBJ2-7; D perhaps matches TRBD1 (6 bases). Germline V CDR1 and CDR2: SQVTM, ANQGSEA. The V and J ends lost 7 bases and 3 bases respectively, with 10 bases between them. The CDR3 loop spans 11 amino acids. CDR3 residues: CSGGQNYEQYF. In DNA, the CDR3 is TGCAGCGGGGGACAAAACTACGAGCAGTACTTC.

The V gene is TRBV19, the J gene TRBJ1-4, with 7 nucleotides matching TRBD1. The CDR3 consists of 15 residues. After removal of 4 bases from V and 8 bases from J, the junction contained 10 bases not matched to a gene. CDR1 and CDR2 from the germline V gene are LNHDA and SQIVND (reference sequence). The CDR3 spells CASSTLDRRGEKLFF. The CDR3 DNA sequence: TGTGCCAGTAGTACTCTGGACAGGAGAGGCGAAAAACTGTTTTTT.

The V and J genes are TRBV20-1 and TRBJ2-7, with 9 nucleotides matching TRBD1. The CDR3 has 14 residues. V lost 3 bases to trimming and J lost 1 base; unmatched junction nucleotides: 4. Germline V gene sequence: CDR1 DFQATT, CDR2 SNEGSKA (reference sequence). The CDR3 sequence: CSASLGTGSYEQYF. CDR3 nucleotides: TGCAGTGCTAGTCTCGGGACAGGGTCCTACGAGCAGTACTTC.

The chain carries TRBV7-3 and TRBJ2-6; D gene uncertain. Germline V lookup: CDR1 SGHTA, CDR2 FQGTGA. The length of the CDR3 is 15 residues. Trimming stripped 3 bases from V and 0 bases from J, with 6 bases between. The CDR3: CASSFDRSGANVLTF. The CDR3 coding sequence is TGTGCCAGCAGCTTTGACCGCTCTGGGGCCAACGTCCTGACTTTC.

The DNA of the CDR3 is TGTGCCAGTAGTACATCCGGGAACACTGAGGAGACCCAGTACTTC. Amino acids: CASSTSGNTEETQYF. This sequence joins TRBV19 and TRBJ2-5; tentatively, D is TRBD2 (5 bases). CDR1 is LNHDA and CDR2 is SQIVND in the germline V gene (reference sequence). This CDR3 region has 15 residues. Trimming pared 4 bases from V and 5 bases from J, leaving 17 bases between.

This clone has only a few counts. J is TRBJ1-5 and V is TRBV5-1; 8 bases match TRBD1. CDR1 and CDR2 from the germline V gene are SGHRS and YFSETQ. The CDR3 totals 13 residues. With 4 bases clipped from V and 5 bases from J, the junction kept 2 bases outside the gene matches. The CDR3 is CASSPDRDQPQHF. The CDR3 DNA reads as TGCGCCAGCAGCCCGGACAGGGATCAGCCCCAGCATTTT.

This clone was observed once. V usage is TRBV27 and J usage is TRBJ2-7; possibly TRBD1 or TRBD2 for D (5 bases each). Germline CDR1 is MNHEY and CDR2 is SMNVEV (reference sequence). The V end lost 5 bases, the J end lost 2 bases, and 10 bases lay between the germline ends. The CDR3 runs to 13 residues. CDR3 loop: CASSMRGAYEQYF. CDR3 DNA: TGTGCCAGCAGTATGAGGGGAGCCTACGAGCAGTACTTC.

This sequence joins TRBV5-5 and TRBJ2-3; 10 bases fit TRBD1. V shed 2 bases and J 1 base; nucleotides not matched to a gene: 4. The CDR3 spans 16 residues. Germline CDR1 reads SGHKS; CDR2 reads YYEKEE (reference sequence). The CDR3 region is CASSFAGTGGTDTQYF. The CDR3 DNA reads TGTGCCAGCAGCTTTGCCGGGACAGGGGGCACAGATACGCAGTATTTT.

This chain uses TRBV2 with TRBJ1-4, with D uncertain. V was trimmed by 8 bases and J by 2 bases, leaving 12 bases between them. Germline V CDR1 and CDR2: SNHLY, FYNNEI. The CDR3 runs to 14 residues. CDR3 sequence: CASEIGRTNEKLFF. The CDR3 coding sequence is TGTGCCAGCGAGATAGGACGGACTAATGAAAAACTGTTTTTT.

This clone showed up just once. The V call is TRBV20-1, the J call TRBJ2-3, with no clear D. The CDR3 has 11 amino acids. The germline V gene encodes CDR1 DFQATT and CDR2 SNEGSKA (reference sequence). Trimming removed 6 bases at V and 2 bases at J, with 6 bases between. In DNA form, the CDR3 reads TGCAGTGCGCCCATCACAGATACGCAGTATTTT. As protein: CSAPITDTQYF.

V usage is TRBV7-9 and J usage is TRBJ1-3, with 7 bases that match TRBD1. The CDR3 length is 15 residues. CDR1 is SEHNR, CDR2 FQNEAQ, per germline (reference sequence). Trimming cost V 1 base and J 8 bases; bases outside gene matches: 8. The DNA for the CDR3 is TGTGCCAGCAGCTTAGGAGACAGGGATCGGGACACCATATATTTT. This gives the protein CASSLGDRDRDTIYF.

The CDR3 DNA follows: TGTGCCAGCAGCCAGCGGGACAGGGCCTCCTACGAGCAGTACTTC. Protein sequence: CASSQRDRASYEQYF. This chain links TRBV3-1 (or the pseudogene TRBV3-2) with TRBJ2-7, with 9 bases fitting TRBD1. Germline values: CDR1 LGHDT, CDR2 YNNKEL (reference sequence). This CDR3 is built from 15 residues. V lost 3 bases and J lost 0; bases outside the gene matches: 3.

The gene calls are TRBV7-8 and TRBJ2-7; D is unresolved. Trimming removed 5 bases from V and 2 bases from J, with 16 bases in between. This CDR3 is built from 15 residues. The germline CDR1 and CDR2 sequences are SGHVS and FQNEAQ. The DNA for the CDR3 is TGTGCCAGCAGCCTATCGGTAAGGCGGACCTACGAGCAGTACTTC. Amino acid sequence: CASSLSVRRTYEQYF.

The V and J genes are TRBV11-2 and TRBJ2-3; D is uncertain. Trimming removed 3 bases from V and 3 bases from J, with 10 bases in between. There are 14 residues in the CDR3. Germline lookup yields CDR1 SGHAT and CDR2 FQNNGV. In nucleotides, the CDR3 is TGTGCCAGCAGCTTTCCCAGACAAACAGATACGCAGTATTTT. This encodes CASSFPRQTDTQYF. Variable domain in full (rest from reference TRBV11-2 and TRBJ2-3): EAGVAQSPRYKIIEKRQSVAFWCNPISGHATLYWYQQILGQGPKLLIQFQNNGVVDDSQLPKDRFSAERLKGVDSTLKIQPAKLEDSAVYLCASSFPRQTDTQYFGPGTRLTVL.

This chain joins TRBV29-1 and TRBJ2-4; D not certain. Germline loops: CDR1 SQVTM, CDR2 ANQGSEA. The CDR3 contains 16 residues. Trimming stripped 6 bases from V and 0 bases from J, with 18 bases between. The CDR3 DNA sequence: TGCAGCGTCGTCACCCCACAGACCTTAGCCAAAAACATTCAGTACTTC. Its translation is CSVVTPQTLAKNIQYF.

The CDR3 loop reads CASSLDLSGGGEKLFF. CDR3 bases: TGTGCCAGCAGCTTAGACTTATCAGGGGGCGGAGAAAAACTGTTTTTT. The chain has TRBV7-9 and TRBJ1-4; 8 nucleotides line up with TRBD1. Germline trimming cut 1 base from V and 8 bases from J; bases unmatched to any gene: 9. Germline CDR1 reads SEHNR; CDR2 reads FQNEAQ (reference sequence). This CDR3 is built from 16 residues.

The chain links TRBV5-1 to TRBJ1-1, with D possibly being TRBD1 (6 bases). Germline V CDR1 and CDR2: SGHRS, YFSETQ. V lost 0 bases to trimming and J lost 10 bases, with 16 bases between them. This CDR3 region has 14 residues. The CDR3 reads CASSLEGTPRSAFF. CDR3 coding DNA: TGCGCCAGCAGCTTGGAAGGGACACCTAGATCAGCTTTCTTT. The complete variable domain, with remaining parts taken from reference TRBV5-1 and TRBJ1-1, reads KAGVTQTPRYLIKTRGQQVTLSCSPISGHRSVSWYQQTPGQGLQFLFEYFSETQRNKGNFPGRFSGRQFSNSRSEMNVSTLELGDSALYLCASSLEGTPRSAFFGQGTRLTVV.

This chain connects TRBV18 to TRBJ2-7; possible D gene TRBD2, 5 bases. From germline, CDR1 is KGHSH and CDR2 LQKENI. Between the trimmed V and J ends, which lost 3 bases and 3 bases, there was a span of 12 bases. The CDR3 length is 14 residues. CDR3 loop: CASSPWTGSYEQYF. The CDR3 DNA reads as TGTGCCAGCTCACCTTGGACGGGGAGCTACGAGCAGTACTTC.

The chain has TRBV7-8 and TRBJ2-1, with 8 nucleotides matching TRBD2. Trimming removed 3 bases from V and 7 bases from J; junction bases left unmatched: 8. CDR3 length: 15 residues. The germline V gene has CDR1 SGHVS and CDR2 FQNEAQ. The CDR3 coding sequence is TGTGCCAGCAGCTTTATAGCGGGAACTTTGAATGAGCAGTTCTTC. Residues: CASSFIAGTLNEQFF.

The chain employs TRBV6-5 and TRBJ1-3; no clear D gene. CDR3 size: 14 residues. CDR1 is MNHEY, CDR2 SVGAGI, per germline. Trimming left V 2 bases short and J 4 bases short, with 9 bases between. The CDR3 reads CASSYGIAGNTIYF. The DNA of the CDR3 is TGTGCCAGCAGTTACGGGATAGCGGGAAACACCATATATTTT.

This chain links TRBV2 with TRBJ2-7, with D possibly TRBD1 on 6 matching bases. The CDR3 loop spans 15 amino acids. Germline CDR1 is SNHLY and CDR2 is FYNNEI. V lost 7 bases to trimming and J lost 3 bases, with 19 bases between them. CDR3: CASKMGAGENYEQYF. The CDR3 DNA sequence: TGTGCCAGCAAAATGGGGGCAGGGGAAAACTACGAGCAGTACTTC.